The entry below describes one T cell receptor beta chain. This sample was included in a study of blood T cell repertoires in COVID-19. Study background: COVID-19 samples collected from the United States, Italy and Spain covered acute and convalescent phases. PBMCs, B-cell-depleted T cells, or T cells provided the cDNA or gDNA that made up the material.

Source study methods: Scientists estimated how many nucleated cells there were by amplifying reference gene primers. Profiled with immunoSEQ multiplex PCR; TCRdb holds only in-frame clones, not every one. V and J calls and clone size are copied from that table; D and trimming were computed from the DNA. The sample lists around 200,000 clones; about four fifths were seen once. Sample: peripheral blood. This sequence was found in a middle-aged woman with active or convalescent COVID-19.

DNA of the CDR3: TGTGCCAGCACTCGGTACACTGAAGCTTTCTTT. This codes for CASTRYTEAFF. The genes are TRBV7-3 and TRBJ1-1; D gene unclear. The V gene's germline CDR1 is SGHTA and CDR2 FQGTGA. Trimming cost V 7 bases and J 3 bases, with 6 bases left between them. CDR3 length: 11 residues.